Presented here are 29 T cell receptor beta chains from one specimen sequenced in a study of OX40 agonist ivuxolimab in advanced cancers. Assay: immunoSEQ multiplex PCR; the TCRdb copy retains only in-frame clones and omits some. Among tens of thousands of clones listed, approximately 86% were seen once. Sample: CD4+ or CD8+ T cells sorted from blood, taken in a trial of the OX40 agonist ivuxolimab. The receptors come from an adult with an advanced solid tumor such as melanoma, head and neck, liver or kidney cancer.

The chain links TRBV6-5 to TRBJ2-1; 7 bases align to TRBD2. The V segment lost 4 bases and the J segment 7 bases; nucleotides outside the gene matches: 13. Germline CDR1 and CDR2: MNHEY and SVGAGI. The CDR3 contains 16 residues. CDR3 bases: TGTGCCAGCAGTTCGTCACTAGCGACCTCTTGGAATGAGCAGTTCTTC. This codes for CASSSSLATSWNEQFF.

The chain employs TRBV7-8 and TRBJ2-2; 9 nucleotides match TRBD2. Trimming cost V 0 bases and J 6 bases; bases outside gene matches: 5. The CDR3 sequence is 16 residues long. Germline CDR1 SGHVS, CDR2 FQNEAQ. CDR3 region: CASSLAWREGSGELFF. The CDR3 DNA is TGTGCCAGCAGCTTAGCGTGGCGGGAGGGATCCGGGGAGCTGTTTTTT.

Concerning this clone: The junction departs from the called germline gene at one end, perhaps through a read error. The chain joins TRBV28 to TRBJ2-7; D might be TRBD1 (5 bases). Per the germline V gene, CDR1 is MDHEN and CDR2 is SYDVKM. This CDR3 comprises 14 residues. The CDR3 spells CASSFPRQSSEQYF. CDR3 DNA: TGTGCCAGCAGTTTCCCAAGACAGTCCTCCGAGCAGTACTTC.

This rearrangement joins TRBV18 to TRBJ2-7, with TRBD2 as a possible D gene (6 bases). CDR3 length: 14 amino acids. CDR1 and CDR2 (germline): KGHSH, LQKENI. Deletions cut 3 bases from V and 3 bases from J, with 12 bases between. The CDR3 nucleotides read TGTGCCAGCTCACCGGGGACTCAGAGCTACGAGCAGTACTTC. It yields the protein CASSPGTQSYEQYF.

The chain joins TRBV7-2 to TRBJ1-1; a weak D match, TRBD1 (5 bases). Germline V gene data show CDR1 as SGHTA and CDR2 as FQGNSA. Trimming shortened V by 5 bases and J by 5 bases, and 9 bases separated the two germline ends. The CDR3 is 12 amino acids. CDR3 region: CASSQEGTEAFF. For the CDR3, the DNA is TGTGCCAGCAGCCAAGAGGGGACTGAAGCTTTCTTT.

The chain combines TRBV7-9 with TRBJ2-1; D is tentatively TRBD1 or TRBD2 (6 bases each). Germline V CDR1 and CDR2: SEHNR, FQNEAQ (reference sequence). The CDR3 covers 15 residues. Trimming removed 7 bases from V and 4 bases from J, with 17 bases in between. CDR3 DNA: TGTGCCAGCATCCAGTCGGGGGCAAGGTACAATGAGCAGTTCTTC. Translating gives CASIQSGARYNEQFF. Together with reference TRBV7-9 and TRBJ2-1, the CDR3 gives the full variable domain: DTGVSQNPRHKITKRGQNVTFRCDPISEHNRLYWYRQTLGQGPEFLTYFQNEAQLEKSRLLSDRFSAERPKGSFSTLEIQRTEQGDSAMYLCASIQSGARYNEQFFGPGTRLTVL.

The rearrangement links TRBV15 to TRBJ2-1, with 7 positions matching TRBD1. Germline loops: CDR1 LNHNV, CDR2 YYDKDF (reference sequence). The length of the CDR3 is 14 residues. The V and J ends lost 0 bases and 9 bases, in that order; junction bases with no gene match: 5. The CDR3 DNA is TGTGCCACCAGCAGAGAAAGGACAGGAACTGAGCAGTTCTTC. It is translated as CATSRERTGTEQFF.

This sequence joins TRBV7-6 and TRBJ1-2; 10 bases line up with TRBD1. V trimming: 4 bases; J trimming: 7 bases; junction bases outside the gene matches: 6. CDR3 size: 14 residues. Germline lookup yields CDR1 SGHVS and CDR2 FNYEAQ. The CDR3 here is CASSSGQGDGGYTF. CDR3 sequence (DNA): TGTGCCAGCAGCTCCGGACAGGGGGACGGTGGCTACACCTTC.

The chain joins TRBV7-8 to TRBJ2-7; D call uncertain. V was trimmed by 2 bases and J by 0 bases, leaving 2 bases between them. Per germline, CDR1 SGHVS and CDR2 FQNEAQ. This CDR3 region has 12 residues. DNA for the CDR3: TGTGCCAGCAGCTTAAGCTCCTACGAGCAGTACTTC. It specifies CASSLSSYEQYF.

The V and J genes are TRBV5-1 and TRBJ2-7; D not certain. The CDR3 covers 14 residues. Trimming cost V 0 bases and J 3 bases, with 10 bases left between them. Per the germline V gene, CDR1 is SGHRS and CDR2 is YFSETQ. CDR3 region: CASSLEARNYEQYF. The DNA of the CDR3 is TGCGCCAGCAGCTTGGAGGCTAGAAACTACGAGCAGTACTTC.

This sequence joins TRBV7-8 and TRBJ2-3; a weak D match, TRBD1 (5 bases). Germline lookup yields CDR1 SGHVS and CDR2 FQNEAQ. V was shortened by 7 bases and J by 1 base, with 15 bases between the two germline ends. This CDR3 has 15 residues. Written as DNA, the CDR3 is TGTGCCAGCACCCAGGGCATCGGACGCACAGATACGCAGTATTTT. This codes for CASTQGIGRTDTQYF. Drawing the rest from reference TRBV7-8 and TRBJ2-3, the complete variable domain is GAGVSQSPRYKVAKRGQDVALRCDPISGHVSLFWYQQALGQGPEFLTYFQNEAQLDKSGLPSDRFFAERPEGSVSTLKIQRTQQEDSAVYLCASTQGIGRTDTQYFGPGTRLTVL.

This chain joins TRBV19 and TRBJ1-5; D is uncertain. This CDR3 has 16 residues. V dropped 7 bases and J dropped 5 bases, with 21 bases sitting between them. Germline CDR1 reads LNHDA; CDR2 reads SQIVND (reference sequence). The CDR3 loop reads CASKRERSGNDQPQHF. The DNA for the CDR3 is TGTGCCAGTAAAAGGGAGAGGTCTGGAAACGATCAGCCCCAGCATTTT.

The chain has TRBV29-1 and TRBJ1-5; D is perhaps TRBD1 (5 bases). The germline gives CDR1 SQVTM, CDR2 ANQGSEA. The CDR3 spans 13 residues. Trimming stripped 5 bases from V and 7 bases from J, with 15 bases between. The CDR3 DNA reads as TGCAGCGTTCAGGAGGGGATTGGGCAGCCCCAGCATTTT. Protein product: CSVQEGIGQPQHF.

This chain links TRBV2 with TRBJ2-7; D is ambiguous. This CDR3 has 12 amino acids. Germline values: CDR1 SNHLY, CDR2 FYNNEI. Trimming removed 4 bases from V and 5 bases from J, with 9 bases in between. The CDR3 nucleotides read TGTGCCAGCAGTGCAAATCGGGACGAGCAGTACTTC. Translating it yields CASSANRDEQYF.

This clone was observed a single time. The chain combines TRBV7-9 with TRBJ2-5; D is ambiguous. The germline V and J ends were trimmed by 8 bases and 2 bases, with 15 bases remaining between them. Per germline, CDR1 SEHNR and CDR2 FQNEAQ (reference sequence). The CDR3 sequence is 14 residues long. The CDR3 region has the DNA TGTGCCAGCCGGGCAGGCGGAAGTCAAGAGACCCAGTACTTC. It codes for CASRAGGSQETQYF.

This chain joins TRBV7-9 and TRBJ2-2; D is unresolved. Germline lookup yields CDR1 SEHNR and CDR2 FQNEAQ (reference sequence). The germline V and J ends were trimmed by 5 bases and 4 bases, with 8 bases remaining between them. This CDR3 comprises 13 residues. The CDR3 sequence: CASSAQTTGELFF. In DNA form, the CDR3 reads TGTGCCAGCAGCGCACAGACCACCGGGGAGCTGTTTTTT.

The CDR3 region is CASSAEISTGELFF. CDR3 in DNA: TGTGCCAGCAGTGCCGAGATATCGACCGGGGAGCTGTTTTTT. This chain links TRBV2 with TRBJ2-2, with D uncertain. The CDR3 totals 14 residues. V was clipped by 4 bases and J by 5 bases, with 11 bases between them. Germline V gives CDR1 SNHLY, CDR2 FYNNEI.

This rearrangement joins TRBV10-3 to TRBJ2-3, with a possible D match to TRBD2 (6 bases). CDR3 length: 14 residues. The V gene lost 9 bases and the J gene lost 0 bases, with 13 bases spanning the gap. Germline V gene data show CDR1 as ENHRY and CDR2 as SYGVKD. The CDR3 DNA follows: TGTGCCATTGCTCCGGGACTCAGCACAGATACGCAGTATTTT. Translating it yields CAIAPGLSTDTQYF.

The chain combines TRBV10-3 with TRBJ2-7; TRBD1 aligns across 7 bases. Germline V gene lookup returns CDR1 ENHRY and CDR2 SYGVKD. V shed 2 bases and J 0 bases; nucleotides not matched to a gene: 10. The CDR3 runs to 17 residues. The CDR3 DNA reads as TGTGCCATCAGTGAGCTGGCCGGGTCAGGGGGCTCCTACGAGCAGTACTTC. Protein product: CAISELAGSGGSYEQYF.

The chain links TRBV19 to TRBJ1-5; D uncertain. There are 14 residues in the CDR3. CDR1 and CDR2 from the germline V gene are LNHDA and SQIVND (reference sequence). V was shortened by 0 bases and J by 4 bases, with 7 bases between the two germline ends. CDR3 loop: CASSIDGGNQPQHF. For the CDR3, the DNA is TGTGCCAGTAGTATAGATGGCGGGAATCAGCCCCAGCATTTT.

This sequence joins TRBV10-2 and TRBJ2-7, with 9 bases fitting TRBD1. Germline-derived CDR1 and CDR2 are WSHSY and SAAADI. V shed 7 bases, J shed 3 bases, and the junction held 10 bases outside the gene matches. The CDR3 is made up of 15 amino acids. As DNA, the CDR3 is TGCGCCAGCACCGCAAGGACAGGGGCGTACTACGAGCAGTACTTC. Translated: CASTARTGAYYEQYF.

The chain has TRBV19 and TRBJ1-4; D is unresolved. Germline V CDR1 and CDR2: LNHDA, SQIVND (reference sequence). With 10 bases removed from V and 2 bases from J, the gap between germline ends came to 23 bases. This CDR3 has 17 residues. DNA for the CDR3: TGTGCCACTCAGTCGTTTGGAGTCGGAGGCACTAATGAAAAACTGTTTTTT. Translated, it gives CATQSFGVGGTNEKLFF.

The chain employs TRBV10-1 and TRBJ2-1, with 7 bases identical to TRBD2. After removal of 2 bases from V and 3 bases from J, the junction contained 7 bases not matched to a gene. This CDR3 has 16 amino acids. The germline gives CDR1 WNHNN, CDR2 SYGVQD (reference sequence). The CDR3 bases are TGCGCCAGCAGTGAGAAGGCGGGAGTCGACTACAATGAGCAGTTCTTC. This sequence encodes CASSEKAGVDYNEQFF.

The chain is built from TRBV19 and TRBJ2-3; D is unclear. CDR3 length: 12 residues. Germline CDR1 is LNHDA and CDR2 is SQIVND (reference sequence). Trimming left V 4 bases short and J 4 bases short, with 6 bases between. This CDR3 is CASSTLPDTQYF. CDR3 coding DNA: TGTGCCAGTAGTACCCTTCCAGATACGCAGTATTTT.

This sequence joins TRBV5-6 and TRBJ1-2, with unresolved D. Trimming took 4 bases from V and 2 from J, leaving 12 bases between them. From germline, CDR1 is SGHDT and CDR2 YYEEEE. The CDR3 covers 14 residues. CDR3 DNA: TGTGCCAGCAGCCTTGAGACTGGGAACTATGGCTACACCTTC. Amino acids: CASSLETGNYGYTF.

This clone was picked up a small number of times. At the DNA level, this CDR3 is encoded by other sequences in the same sample as well. This chain uses TRBV5-1 with TRBJ1-1; no reliable D call. Trimming pared 2 bases from V and 3 bases from J, leaving 8 bases between. The CDR3 consists of 13 residues. Germline CDR1 reads SGHRS; CDR2 reads YFSETQ. CDR3 sequence (DNA): TGCGCCAGCAGCTTCCAGGCAGACACTGAAGCTTTCTTT. Translated: CASSFQADTEAFF.

The chain has TRBV2 and TRBJ1-5; D gene ambiguous. Germline V gene data show CDR1 as SNHLY and CDR2 as FYNNEI. The CDR3 runs to 14 residues. V shed 5 bases and J shed 9 bases, with 17 bases lying between them. The CDR3 protein is CASSYDVLGRPQHF. The CDR3 nucleotides read TGTGCCAGCAGTTACGACGTCCTGGGGAGGCCCCAGCATTTT.

CDR3 sequence (DNA): TGTGCCAGCAGCTTTGAAGCGGGAGGGCCGCTAAACGAGCAGTACTTC. Amino acid sequence: CASSFEAGGPLNEQYF. The chain carries TRBV7-9 and TRBJ2-7; TRBD2 agrees at 10 bases. V shed 3 bases and J 5 bases; nucleotides not matched to a gene: 10. This CDR3 contains 16 residues. CDR1 and CDR2 (germline): SEHNR, FQNEAQ (reference sequence).

V is TRBV11-1 and J is TRBJ2-1; TRBD2 matches 13 bases. V lost 4 bases and J lost 5; bases outside the gene matches: 2. Germline V gene sequence: CDR1 SGHAT, CDR2 FQDESV (reference sequence). The CDR3 extends over 15 amino acids. The CDR3 region has the DNA TGTGCCAGCAGCTCGGGACTAGCGGGGAACAATGAGCAGTTCTTC. It translates to CASSSGLAGNNEQFF.